This section outlines one T cell receptor (beta chain) sequence together with its context. Its cognate antigen is unknown. This record belongs to a study of cytotoxic CD8 clonotypes in ibrutinib-treated CLL. Overall study findings and caveats: Contraction or stability on treatment was seen for public clonotypes, which were uncommon.

Generated by immunoSEQ multiplex PCR, the TCRdb table keeps only in-frame clones and is missing some. The data hold under 300,000 clones, with 70% observed a single time. In germline, CDR1 is SQVTM, CDR2 ANQGSEA. Trimming stripped 6 bases from V and 8 bases from J, with 18 bases between. CDR3 length equals 13 residues. The sequence was collected from a human donor with chronic lymphocytic leukemia. The J gene is TRBJ2-3, the V gene TRBV29-1, with a possible D match to TRBD1 (5 bases). The material was PBMCs, obtained after 24 months of ibrutinib treatment. The CDR3: CSVPYQGTATQYF. Here the CDR3 DNA reads TGCAGCGTCCCTTACCAGGGTACCGCTACGCAGTATTTT.